A single sample is the source of the 7 T cell receptor beta chains below, sequenced in a study of control samples from healthy donors and cancer patients. Some clones are missing from TCRdb's copy, which holds only in-frame ones; the method was immunoSEQ multiplex PCR. Found here are some 120,000 clones, approximately 90% of them singletons; the top ten hold less than 9%. Material: blood. The receptors come from a woman between 18 and 29 years old in good health.

The gene calls are TRBV27 and TRBJ2-1; 15 bases fit TRBD2. From germline, CDR1 is MNHEY and CDR2 SMNVEV (reference sequence). Unmatched junction bases numbered 17, after V lost 9 bases and J lost 8 bases. The CDR3 is 18 residues long. CDR3 DNA: TGTGCCAGGCTAAGGACTAGCGGGAGGGGGGGCCTACAATATGAGCAGTTCTTC. Encoded protein: CARLRTSGRGGLQYEQFF.

The V and J genes are TRBV9 and TRBJ2-7; D assignment may be TRBD1 or TRBD2 (5 bases each). Per germline, CDR1 SGDLS and CDR2 YYNGEE. Trimming stripped 0 bases from V and 3 bases from J, with 19 bases between. The CDR3 loop spans 17 amino acids. The CDR3 sequence is CASSVGWGTTAGYEQYF. The DNA of the CDR3 is TGTGCCAGCAGCGTAGGTTGGGGGACGACTGCCGGCTACGAGCAGTACTTC. The whole variable domain, filled in from reference TRBV9 and TRBJ2-7, reads DSGVTQTPKHLITATGQRVTLRCSPRSGDLSVYWYQQSLDQGLQFLIQYYNGEERAKGNILERFSAQQFPDLHSELNLSSLELGDSALYFCASSVGWGTTAGYEQYFGPGTRLTVT.

The V gene is TRBV7-9, the J gene TRBJ1-4, with D perhaps TRBD1 (6 bases). V lost 5 bases and J lost 8, with 21 bases in between. This CDR3 comprises 16 residues. Looked up from germline, CDR1 is SEHNR and CDR2 is FQNEAQ (reference sequence). Here the CDR3 DNA reads TGTGCCAGCAGCATAATCCTCGGGACAAGGCTGGAAAAACTGTTTTTT. Protein product: CASSIILGTRLEKLFF. The whole variable domain, remainder taken from reference TRBV7-9 and TRBJ1-4, is DTGVSQNPRHKITKRGQNVTFRCDPISEHNRLYWYRQTLGQGPEFLTYFQNEAQLEKSRLLSDRFSAERPKGSFSTLEIQRTEQGDSAMYLCASSIILGTRLEKLFFGSGTQLSVL.

J is TRBJ2-7 and V is TRBV7-9; 9 nucleotides match TRBD1. Germline CDR1 reads SEHNR; CDR2 reads FQNEAQ (reference sequence). There are 14 residues in the CDR3. V dropped 1 base and J dropped 6; count of bases not matched to a gene: 4. CDR3 residues: CASSLGDRAREQYF. The CDR3 nucleotides read TGTGCCAGCAGCTTAGGGGACAGGGCTCGCGAGCAGTACTTC.

The V and J genes are TRBV10-3 and TRBJ2-5; tentative D call: TRBD2 (5 bases). The CDR3 is made up of 14 amino acids. With 7 bases removed from V and 5 bases from J, the gap between germline ends came to 17 bases. Germline V gene lookup returns CDR1 ENHRY and CDR2 SYGVKD. The CDR3 sequence: CAIIGSGFVETQYF. The CDR3 DNA sequence: TGTGCCATCATAGGTTCGGGGTTTGTTGAGACCCAGTACTTC.

V is TRBV24-1 and J is TRBJ2-7; D gene unclear. This CDR3 comprises 12 residues. Trimming stripped 1 base from V and 9 bases from J, with 9 bases between. Germline lookup yields CDR1 KGHDR and CDR2 SFDVKD. CDR3 region: CATSDLGIRQYF. CDR3 DNA sequence: TGTGCCACCAGTGATTTAGGAATCCGGCAGTACTTC.

The V gene is TRBV7-2, the J gene TRBJ2-3; D is unresolved. Germline values: CDR1 SGHTA, CDR2 FQGNSA. CDR3 size: 12 residues. The germline V and J ends were trimmed by 5 bases and 2 bases, with 5 bases remaining between them. CDR3 nucleotide sequence: TGTGCCAGCAGCCCCTACACAGATACGCAGTATTTT. Its protein is CASSPYTDTQYF.